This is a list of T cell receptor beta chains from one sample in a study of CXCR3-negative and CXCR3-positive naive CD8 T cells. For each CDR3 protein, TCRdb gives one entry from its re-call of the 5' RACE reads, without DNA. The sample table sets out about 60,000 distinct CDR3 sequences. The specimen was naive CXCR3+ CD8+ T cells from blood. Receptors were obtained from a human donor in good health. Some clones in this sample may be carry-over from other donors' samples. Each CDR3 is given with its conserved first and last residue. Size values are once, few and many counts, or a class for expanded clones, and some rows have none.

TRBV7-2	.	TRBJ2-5	CASSLAFETQYF
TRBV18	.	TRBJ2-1	CASSPPDRVGSYNEQFF
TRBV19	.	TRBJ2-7	CASSPAVSYEQYF
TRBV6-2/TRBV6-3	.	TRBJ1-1	CASSYDRSAPALNTEAFF
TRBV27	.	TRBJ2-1	CASSFIGTHQFF
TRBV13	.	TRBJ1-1	CASSLKLTEAFF
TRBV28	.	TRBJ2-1	CASSRTGGGSLNEQFF
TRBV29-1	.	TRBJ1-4	CSVEGHRGFWEKLFF
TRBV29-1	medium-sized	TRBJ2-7	CSVGQLTYEQYF
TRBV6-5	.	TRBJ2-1	CASSRSSGGINEQFF
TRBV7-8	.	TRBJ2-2	CASSLLGGTGELFF
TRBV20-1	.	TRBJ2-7	CSASGGMNEQYF
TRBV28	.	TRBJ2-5	CASSSPGADQETQYF
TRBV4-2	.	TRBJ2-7	CASSQNRDRGYEQYF
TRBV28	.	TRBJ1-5	CASTHPWQPQHF
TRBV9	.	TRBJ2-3	CASSVVDRTDTQYF
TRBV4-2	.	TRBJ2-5	CASSQVPGEGQETQYF
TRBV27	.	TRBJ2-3	CASSLGTPDGQGRPQYF
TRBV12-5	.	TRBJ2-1	CASAGNAYNEQFF
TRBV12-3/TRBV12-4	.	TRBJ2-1	CASSPGLAGAYNEQFF
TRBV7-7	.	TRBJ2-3	CASSLDPSGGSDTQYF
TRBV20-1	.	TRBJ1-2	CSARDPGFYYGYTF
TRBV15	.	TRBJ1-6	CATSEGAGPGSPLHF
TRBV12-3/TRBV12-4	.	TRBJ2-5	CASSFERSETQYF
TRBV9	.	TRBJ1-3	CASSVEGVGGNTIYF
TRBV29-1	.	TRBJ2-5	CSVVFASGGPWGETQYF
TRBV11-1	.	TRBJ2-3	CASSPDTFKITDTQYF
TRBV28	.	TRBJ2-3	CASSPIANTQYF
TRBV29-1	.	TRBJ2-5	CSVDAGRQETQYF
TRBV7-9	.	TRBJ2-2	CASSRDTGELLF
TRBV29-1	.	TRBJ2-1	CSVMSAGEQFF
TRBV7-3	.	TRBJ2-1	CASSSVGNEQFF
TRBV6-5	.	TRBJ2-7	CATGGRGYEQYF
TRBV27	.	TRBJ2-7	CASSLYIGQAMYF
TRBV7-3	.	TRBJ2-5	CASRSWVTQYF
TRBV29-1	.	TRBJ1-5	CSALIGESNQPQHF
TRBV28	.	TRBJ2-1	CASSPHDGRGGNEQFF
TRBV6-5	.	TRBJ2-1	CASRGGMGDNEQFF
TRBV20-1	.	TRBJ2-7	CSATTGLDYEQYF
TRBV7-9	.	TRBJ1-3	CASSILTGEGNTIYF
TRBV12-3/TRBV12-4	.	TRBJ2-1	CASSTGTSGAYNEQFF
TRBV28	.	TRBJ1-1	CASSLGDIMNTEAFF
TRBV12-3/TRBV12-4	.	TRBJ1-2	CASSLSGIYGYTF
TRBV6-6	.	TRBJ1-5	CASLTGPFSLSSNQPQHF
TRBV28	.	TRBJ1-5	CASSLSGGVQPQHF
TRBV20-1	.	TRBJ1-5	CSARVRGSNQPQHF
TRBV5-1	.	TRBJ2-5	CASSTRPSGRAVEETQYF
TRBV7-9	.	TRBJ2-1	CASSPTGLLNDKQFF